This TCR beta chain was captured by sequencing in a study of blood T cells in healthy people across ages. With a J-beta primer mix and a sample-barcoded 5' primer, a second PCR ran roughly 7 to 11 cycles. In TCRdb, the 5' RACE reads were re-called with MiXCR into one record per CDR3 protein. This sample carries 1.4 million or so distinct CDR3 sequences, 35% to 45% of them seen once, and the ten largest clones take under 5%. Germline CDR1 is DFQATT and CDR2 is SNEGSKA (reference sequence). The V end lost 0 bases, the J end lost 1 base, and 12 bases lay between the germline ends. This CDR3 has 15 residues.

The chain links TRBV20-1 to TRBJ1-2, with D perhaps matching TRBD1 (5 bases). Material for sequencing was blood. This sequence originates from a young woman in good health. CDR3 sequence (DNA): TGCAGTGCTAGAGATGCCGCAGGGATTAACTATGGCTACACCTTC. Amino acid sequence: CSARDAAGINYGYTF.